This T cell receptor (beta chain) was identified during a study of cytomegalovirus exposure and HLA in healthy donors. Method: immunoSEQ multiplex PCR; TCRdb's copy keeps in-frame clones and lacks some. The data show more than 140,000 clones, roughly nine tenths seen once. The germline V gene encodes CDR1 GTSNPN and CDR2 SVGIG (reference sequence). The V and J ends lost 1 base and 5 bases, in that order; junction bases with no gene match: 13. This CDR3 spans 17 amino acids. This rearrangement joins TRBV30 to TRBJ2-5; 10 bases are a match to TRBD2. The TCR comes from a woman between 18 and 30 years old in good health and CMV-seropositive. The sample taken for sequencing was PBMCs. The CDR3 reads CAWSGQGGSGRQETQYF. In DNA, the CDR3 is TGTGCCTGGAGTGGCCAGGGCGGTAGCGGGAGGCAGGAGACCCAGTACTTC.